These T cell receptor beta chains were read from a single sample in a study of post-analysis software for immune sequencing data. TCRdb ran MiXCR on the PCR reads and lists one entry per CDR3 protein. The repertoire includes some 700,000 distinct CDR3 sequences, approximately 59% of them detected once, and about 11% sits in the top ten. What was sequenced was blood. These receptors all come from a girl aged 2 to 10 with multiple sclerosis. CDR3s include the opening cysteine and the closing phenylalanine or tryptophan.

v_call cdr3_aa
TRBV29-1 CSAHLAGKTDTQYF
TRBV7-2 CASSLAGGTKNIQYF
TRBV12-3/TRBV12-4 CASSFPGTGTYEQYF
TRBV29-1 CGVDGTGIHEQYF
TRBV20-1 CSARSREGLYEQYF
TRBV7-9 CASSFWSYEQYF
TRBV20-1 CSATGLAGPYNEQYF
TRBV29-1 CSVEERASLSYNEQFF
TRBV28 CASSLSGQIINYEQYF
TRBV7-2 CASSPGGIGTDTQYF
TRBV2 CASRELMDRPEQFF
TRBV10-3 CAISDRGRGGETQYF
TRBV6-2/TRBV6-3 CASRGVDRGRGYTF
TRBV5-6 CASSLQGTKNIQYF
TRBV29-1 CSVELGAEYEQYF
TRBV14 CTSSQVRGNEQFF
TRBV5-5 CASSSDSGETQYF
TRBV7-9 CASSLTGGENYGYTF
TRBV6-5 CASRSGRAPSTDTQYF
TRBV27 CASTNTGGLGTEAFF
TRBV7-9 CASSLVTSGFTDTQYF
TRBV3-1 CASNQGQGLPYEQYF
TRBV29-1 CSAGDRGKETQYF
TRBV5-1 CASSSSGSTEVQYF
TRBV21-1 CASSPILGQPKNIQYF